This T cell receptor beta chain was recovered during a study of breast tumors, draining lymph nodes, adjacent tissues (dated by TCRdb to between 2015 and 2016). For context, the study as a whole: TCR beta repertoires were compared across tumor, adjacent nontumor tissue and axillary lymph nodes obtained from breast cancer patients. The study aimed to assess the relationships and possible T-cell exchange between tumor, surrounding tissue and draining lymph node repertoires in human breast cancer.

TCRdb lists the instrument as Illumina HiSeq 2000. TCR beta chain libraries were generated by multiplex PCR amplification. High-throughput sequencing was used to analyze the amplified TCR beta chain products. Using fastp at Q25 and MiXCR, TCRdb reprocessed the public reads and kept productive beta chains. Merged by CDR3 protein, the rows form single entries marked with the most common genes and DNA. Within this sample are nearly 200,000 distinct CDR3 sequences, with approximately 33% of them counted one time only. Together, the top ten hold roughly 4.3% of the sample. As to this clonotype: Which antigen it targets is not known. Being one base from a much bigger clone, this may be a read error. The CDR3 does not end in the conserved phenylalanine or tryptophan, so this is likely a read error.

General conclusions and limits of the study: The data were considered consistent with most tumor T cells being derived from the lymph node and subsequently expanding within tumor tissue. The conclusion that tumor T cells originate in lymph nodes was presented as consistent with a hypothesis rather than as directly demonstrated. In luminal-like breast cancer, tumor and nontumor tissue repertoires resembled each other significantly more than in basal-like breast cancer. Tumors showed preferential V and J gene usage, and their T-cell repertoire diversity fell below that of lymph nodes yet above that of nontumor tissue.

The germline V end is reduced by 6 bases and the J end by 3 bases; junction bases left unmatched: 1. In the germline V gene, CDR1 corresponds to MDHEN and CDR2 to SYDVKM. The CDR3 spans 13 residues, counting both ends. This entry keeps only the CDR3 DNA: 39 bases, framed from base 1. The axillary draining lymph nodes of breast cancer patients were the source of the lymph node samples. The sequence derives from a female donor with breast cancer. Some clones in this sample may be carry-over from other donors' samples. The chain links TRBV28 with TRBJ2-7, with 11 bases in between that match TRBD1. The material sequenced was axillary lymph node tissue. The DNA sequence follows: TGTGCCAGCAGCGGGACAGGGGGCTACGAGCAGTACCTC. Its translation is CASSGTGGYEQYL.